This TCR beta chain derives from a study of Tregs in tolerant kidney transplant recipients. Study observations and caveats: The small number of patients limits these findings pending further validation. The most relevant donor-specific Treg TCRbeta repertoire apparently came from expansion with activated donor B cells.

As for this clone: Its specificity is not known.

The repertoire was sequenced with immunoSEQ multiplex PCR; TCRdb's copy has only in-frame clones and lacks some. The sample includes about 94,000 clones, 93% of them seen just once. This CDR3 is 15 amino acids long. Trimming shortened V by 3 bases and J by 5 bases, and 16 bases separated the two germline ends. CDR1 is SGHTA and CDR2 is FQGNSA in the germline V gene. Unstimulated Tregs (CD4+CD25+CD127-) and CD4+CD25- non-Tregs were sorted from PBMCs. The source of this sequence is a human donor who received a combined kidney and bone marrow transplant. Sequencing was performed on CD4+ T cells from blood, taken before the transplant. V is TRBV7-2 and J is TRBJ1-1; TRBD1 might be the D (5 bases). The CDR3 sequence: CASSFSSTAATEAFF. CDR3 nucleotide sequence: TGTGCCAGCAGCTTTTCCTCGACAGCCGCGACTGAAGCTTTCTTT. The entire variable domain, with the rest obtained from reference TRBV7-2 and TRBJ1-1, is as follows: GAGVSQSPSNKVTEKGKDVELRCDPISGHTALYWYRQSLGQGLEFLIYFQGNSAPDKSGLPSDRFSAERTGGSVSTLTIQRTQQEDSAVYLCASSFSSTAATEAFFGQGTRLTVV.